This T cell receptor (beta chain) stems from a study of shared clonotypes between healthy human individuals. About the study: The study enrolled a couple of women and a few men aged 18 to 49.

The CDR3 is made up of 15 amino acids. V was clipped by 2 bases and J by 3 bases; unmatched bases: 5. From germline, CDR1 is SGHRS and CDR2 YFSETQ. This clone was seen once. Its matching antigen is unknown. Original data processing: For the immunoSEQ data, sequences were junction-only without quality scores, so filtering differed. Libraries were prepared by immunoSEQ multiplex PCR; TCRdb keeps only in-frame clonotypes and omits some of them. That table is the source of V, J and clone size, and D and trimming were worked out from the DNA. Seen here are 400,000 to 600,000 clones, over 75% observed once, and the top ten hold about an eighth. The study, taken as a whole, reports: Depth of sequencing was expected to influence donor clonotype sharing.

Sequencing input: PBMCs. The receptor was derived from a woman aged 40 to 50 in good health. Some clones in this sample may be carry-over from other donors' samples. V is TRBV5-1 and J is TRBJ2-3, with 8 bases lining up with TRBD2. This CDR3 is CASSFSGMTTDTQYF. CDR3 DNA: TGCGCCAGCAGCTTTAGCGGGATGACGACAGATACGCAGTATTTT.